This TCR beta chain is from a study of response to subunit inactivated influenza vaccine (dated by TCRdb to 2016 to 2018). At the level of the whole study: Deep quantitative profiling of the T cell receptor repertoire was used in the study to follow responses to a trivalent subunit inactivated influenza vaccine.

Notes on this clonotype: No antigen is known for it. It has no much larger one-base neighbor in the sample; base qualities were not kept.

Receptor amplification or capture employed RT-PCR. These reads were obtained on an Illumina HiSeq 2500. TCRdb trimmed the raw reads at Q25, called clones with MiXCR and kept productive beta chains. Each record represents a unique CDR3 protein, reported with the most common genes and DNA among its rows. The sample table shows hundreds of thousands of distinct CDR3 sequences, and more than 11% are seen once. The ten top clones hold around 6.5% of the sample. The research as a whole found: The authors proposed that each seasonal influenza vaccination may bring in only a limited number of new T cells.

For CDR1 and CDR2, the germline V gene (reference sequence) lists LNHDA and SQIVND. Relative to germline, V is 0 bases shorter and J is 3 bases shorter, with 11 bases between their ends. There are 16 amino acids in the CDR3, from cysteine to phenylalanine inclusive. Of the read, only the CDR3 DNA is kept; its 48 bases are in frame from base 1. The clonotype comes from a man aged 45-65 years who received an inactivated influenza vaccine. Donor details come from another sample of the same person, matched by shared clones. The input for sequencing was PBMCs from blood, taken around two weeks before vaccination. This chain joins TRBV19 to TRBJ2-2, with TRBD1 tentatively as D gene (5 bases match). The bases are TGTGCCAGTAGTATAGATTCCAGGGTTTACACCGGGGAGCTGTTTTTT. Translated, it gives CASSIDSRVYTGELFF.